A selection of T cell receptor beta chains follows, all from one sample in a study of shared clonotypes between healthy human individuals. Here immunoSEQ multiplex PCR was the method, and the copy in TCRdb shows in-frame clones only, minus some. The sample holds approximately 700,000 clones; around four fifths are singletons and the top ten take roughly 1.9%. The sample was memory CD4+ T cells sorted from blood. The receptors come from a woman aged 30 to 39 in good health. The CDR3 runs from the conserved cysteine through the conserved F or W.

J: TRBJ2-1
V: TRBV19
CDR3: CASSPQGSSYNEQFF

J: TRBJ1-2
V: TRBV7-9
CDR3: CASSLVGSSVYGYTF

J: TRBJ2-7
V: TRBV7-6
CDR3: CASSLVSGREQYF

J: TRBJ2-1
V: TRBV6-6
CDR3: CASSSSGTGNNEQFF

J: TRBJ1-1
V: TRBV2
CDR3: CASRIRVGNTEAFF

J: TRBJ2-5
V: TRBV2
CDR3: CASMFLRMGETQYF

J: TRBJ2-6
V: TRBV7-3
CDR3: CASSPNSLYSGANVLTF

J: TRBJ1-1
V: TRBV9
CDR3: CASSVVGQGNTEAFF

J: TRBJ2-3
V: TRBV27
CDR3: CASSSPGQGADTQYF

J: TRBJ2-7
V: TRBV6-6
CDR3: CASSYSSDYEQYF

J: TRBJ1-1
V: TRBV6-6
CDR3: CASSYRQGEAFF

J: TRBJ1-2
V: TRBV28
CDR3: CAIKITSDGYTF

J: TRBJ2-2
V: TRBV30
CDR3: CAWSVTPTGELFF

J: TRBJ2-7
V: TRBV6-1
CDR3: CASSSGAGRASEQYF

J: TRBJ1-1
V: TRBV4-1
CDR3: CASSQRQRMNTEAFF

J: TRBJ2-7
V: TRBV18
CDR3: CASSAQGRAQREQYF

J: TRBJ1-1
V: TRBV9
CDR3: CASSVSAGGTEAFF

J: TRBJ2-7
V: TRBV7-6
CDR3: CASRLLTSHTNYEQYF

J: TRBJ1-5
V: TRBV20-1
CDR3: CSAVNQPQHF

J: TRBJ2-2
V: TRBV6-5
CDR3: CASSGVVNTGELFF

J: TRBJ2-7
V: TRBV6-1
CDR3: CASSDFRGGPGEQYF

J: TRBJ2-7
V: TRBV5-1
CDR3: CASSGGYEQYF

J: TRBJ2-6
V: TRBV28
CDR3: CASSSSGRAEHSGANVLTF

J: TRBJ2-2
V: TRBV7-2
CDR3: CASSIGPLSVNTGELFF

J: TRBJ1-5
V: TRBV7-8
CDR3: CASSLVDQPQHF

J: TRBJ2-3
V: TRBV9
CDR3: CASSVVGGSTDTQYF

J: TRBJ1-3
V: TRBV27
CDR3: CASSSRDRGNTIYF

J: TRBJ2-5
V: TRBV5-1
CDR3: CASSTGQWGETQYF

J: TRBJ1-1
V: TRBV5-1
CDR3: CASSLAGTDGTEAFF

J: TRBJ2-3
V: TRBV14
CDR3: CASSQDHADTQYF

J: TRBJ2-7
V: TRBV7-9
CDR3: CASTPHSGAGDEQYF

J: TRBJ2-2
V: TRBV7-3
CDR3: CASSPWTANTGELFF

J: TRBJ2-3
V: TRBV5-1
CDR3: CATSTGSSTDTQYF

J: TRBJ2-7
V: TRBV28
CDR3: CASRLRQLGEQYF

J: TRBJ2-5
V: TRBV6-5
CDR3: CASSASGRGWETQYF

J: TRBJ2-6
V: TRBV19
CDR3: CASTKGVRAGANVLTF

J: TRBJ2-1
V: TRBV29-1
CDR3: CSGWYSYNEQFF

J: TRBJ1-1
V: TRBV6-6
CDR3: CASSYPQNTEAFF

J: TRBJ2-5
V: TRBV4-2
CDR3: CASSQLSGTSGRAIETQYF

J: TRBJ1-5
V: TRBV7-3
CDR3: CASSLKSGRDHQPQHF

J: TRBJ2-7
V: TRBV6-4
CDR3: CASPGLAGQHSSYEQYF

J: TRBJ2-7
V: TRBV5-4
CDR3: CASSLDEAYEQYF

J: TRBJ1-1
V: TRBV6-1
CDR3: CASSEFGENTEAFF

J: TRBJ1-4
V: TRBV29-1
CDR3: CSVISPPAGQGKLFF

J: TRBJ2-7
V: TRBV7-2
CDR3: CASSLTGGRYEQYF

J: TRBJ1-5
V: TRBV28
CDR3: CASTFNRGNNQPQHF

J: TRBJ1-1
V: TRBV13
CDR3: CASSTTKTGRNTEAFF